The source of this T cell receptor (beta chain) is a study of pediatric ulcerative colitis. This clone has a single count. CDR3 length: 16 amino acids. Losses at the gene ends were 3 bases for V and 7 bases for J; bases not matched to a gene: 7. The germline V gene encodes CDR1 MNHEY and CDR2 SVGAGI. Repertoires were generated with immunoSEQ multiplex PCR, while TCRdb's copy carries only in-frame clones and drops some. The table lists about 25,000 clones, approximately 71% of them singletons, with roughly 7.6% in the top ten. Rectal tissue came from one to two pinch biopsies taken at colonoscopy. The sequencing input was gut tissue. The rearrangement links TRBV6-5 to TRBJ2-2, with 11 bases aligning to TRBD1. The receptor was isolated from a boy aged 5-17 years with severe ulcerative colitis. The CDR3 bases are TGTGCCAGCAGTTATAACGGACAGGGGGCTTACGGGGAGCTGTTTTTT. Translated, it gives CASSYNGQGAYGELFF.